These 8 T cell receptor beta chains originate from one sample sequenced in a study of T cell responses to AZD1222 COVID-19 vaccine. Profiling relied on immunoSEQ multiplex PCR, and the TCRdb table lists in-frame clones only, not all of them. This sample has approximately 150,000 clones; 85% to 95% occur once, and the top ten carry approximately 5%. The specimen comprised peripheral blood, sampled on day 0 of AZD1222 vaccination. The source is an adult in good health.

The V and J genes are TRBV18 and TRBJ1-5; the match to TRBD1 covers 8 bases. The CDR3 length is 14 residues. The germline V gene encodes CDR1 KGHSH and CDR2 LQKENI. V lost 6 bases and J lost 4; bases outside the gene matches: 5. The CDR3 nucleotides read TGTGCCAGCTCGCGGGGACAGGCTAATCAGCCCCAGCATTTT. It translates to CASSRGQANQPQHF.

The V gene is TRBV7-8, the J gene TRBJ1-6; 9 nucleotides line up with TRBD1. J was trimmed by 7 bases and V by 5 bases; bases with no gene match: 6. Germline values: CDR1 SGHVS, CDR2 FQNEAQ. This CDR3 is 15 amino acids long. In nucleotides, the CDR3 is TGTGCCAGCAGCCAGATAGACAGGGGGAATTCACCCCTCCACTTT. It specifies CASSQIDRGNSPLHF.

This clone was seen only once. The CDR3 DNA is TGTGCCAGCAGTGAGACAGGGGAGGGAAACACCATATATTTT. Residues: CASSETGEGNTIYF. The gene calls are TRBV2 and TRBJ1-3, with 8 bases aligning to TRBD1. The V and J ends lost 3 bases and 4 bases, in that order; junction bases with no gene match: 2. This CDR3 is 14 amino acids long. From germline, CDR1 is SNHLY and CDR2 FYNNEI. Full variable domain (missing parts from reference TRBV2 and TRBJ1-3): EPEVTQTPSHQVTQMGQEVILRCVPISNHLYFYWYRQILGQKVEFLVSFYNNEISEKSEIFDDQFSVERPDGSNFTLKIRSTKLEDSAMYFCASSETGEGNTIYFGEGSWLTVV.

This rearrangement joins TRBV25-1 to TRBJ2-4, with D maybe TRBD1 (6 bases). The CDR3 runs to 14 residues. CDR1 is MGHDK, CDR2 SYGVNS, per germline. V dropped 7 bases and J dropped 3 bases, with 13 bases sitting between them. CDR3 DNA: TGTGCCAGCATTCACAGGGTTGGCAAAAACATTCAGTACTTC. Protein: CASIHRVGKNIQYF.

This chain joins TRBV11-3 and TRBJ2-5, with 7 bases fitting TRBD2. The V gene's germline CDR1 is SGHNT and CDR2 YENEEA. The ends lost 5 bases at V and 7 bases at J; junction bases unmatched: 13. CDR3 length: 15 amino acids. The CDR3 loop is CASSRSTVGEGTQYF. DNA of the CDR3: TGTGCCAGCAGCCGAAGCACAGTGGGGGAGGGGACCCAGTACTTC.

This sequence joins TRBV29-1 and TRBJ1-4; D is possibly TRBD1 (5 bases). Germline-derived CDR1 and CDR2 are SQVTM and ANQGSEA. CDR3 length: 12 residues. Trimming cost V 5 bases and J 12 bases, with 16 bases left between them. CDR3 residues: CSVSLRGLQLFF. In DNA form, the CDR3 reads TGCAGCGTTTCACTAAGGGGCCTCCAACTGTTTTTT.

V gene TRBV2 combines with J gene TRBJ1-6; 10 positions match TRBD1. In germline, CDR1 is SNHLY, CDR2 FYNNEI. CDR3 length: 13 residues. V lost 7 bases to trimming and J lost 10 bases; unmatched junction nucleotides: 4. CDR3 coding DNA: TGTGCCAGCAACGACAGGGGGCAGTCACCCCTCCACTTT. This translates into CASNDRGQSPLHF. Filled out from reference TRBV2 and TRBJ1-6, the complete variable domain reads EPEVTQTPSHQVTQMGQEVILRCVPISNHLYFYWYRQILGQKVEFLVSFYNNEISEKSEIFDDQFSVERPDGSNFTLKIRSTKLEDSAMYFCASNDRGQSPLHFGNGTRLTVT.

This clone is a singleton in its sample. The chain carries TRBV18 and TRBJ2-2; 9 bases match TRBD2. V shed 6 bases, J shed 3 bases, and the junction held 11 bases outside the gene matches. The CDR3 is 17 residues long. Per germline, CDR1 KGHSH and CDR2 LQKENI. The CDR3 DNA is TGTGCCAGCTCTAGAAAGTTAGCGGGAGTGGACACCGGGGAGCTGTTTTTT. Protein sequence: CASSRKLAGVDTGELFF.